These 9 T cell receptor beta chains came from one sample sequenced in a study of beta chain features in type 1 diabetes. The whole isolated RNA underwent reverse transcription, so sequencing captured expressed TCRB transcripts. Assay: immunoSEQ multiplex PCR; the TCRdb copy retains only in-frame clones and omits some. Here the sample spans hundreds of thousands of clones, 11% to 15% being singletons. Sequencing used naive CD4+ T cells from blood. These receptors all come from a man younger than 45 in good health.

The V call is TRBV5-4, the J call TRBJ2-1; 11 bases fit TRBD2. V shed 4 bases, J shed 4 bases, and the junction held 7 bases outside the gene matches. There are 16 residues in the CDR3. Germline V gene sequence: CDR1 SGHNT, CDR2 YYREEE (reference sequence). This chain's CDR3 is CASSKSGTSGYNEQFF. In nucleotides, the CDR3 is TGTGCCAGCAGCAAGTCCGGGACTAGCGGATACAATGAGCAGTTCTTC.

The gene calls are TRBV19 and TRBJ2-7; 9 bases are a match to TRBD2. The trim removed 9 bases at V and 1 base at J, leaving 7 bases unmatched. From germline, CDR1 is LNHDA and CDR2 SQIVND (reference sequence). The CDR3 is 14 residues long. CDR3 region: CASASSGASYEQYF. The CDR3 bases are TGTGCCAGCGCTTCTAGCGGGGCATCCTACGAGCAGTACTTC.

This clone was observed a few times. J is TRBJ2-3 and V is TRBV6-5; TRBD2 matches 7 bases. With V trimmed by 4 bases and J by 1 base, 5 bases remained unmatched. The CDR3 totals 15 residues. Germline CDR1 reads MNHEY; CDR2 reads SVGAGI. CDR3 sequence (DNA): TGTGCCAGCAGTTCTAGCGGAGGGGGCACAGATACGCAGTATTTT. It encodes CASSSSGGGTDTQYF.

This clone was seen a few times. The V gene is TRBV14, the J gene TRBJ1-2, with D possibly matching TRBD1 (6 bases). The ends were cut back, 4 bases at V and 7 bases at J, with 19 bases in the middle. This CDR3 has 15 amino acids. CDR1 and CDR2 from the germline V gene are SGHDN and FVKESK. CDR3 nucleotides: TGTGCCAGCAGCCGTTCTCCGGGACAAACAACTGGCTACACCTTC. This translates into CASSRSPGQTTGYTF. The full variable domain, with the rest looked up from reference TRBV14 and TRBJ1-2, is EAGVTQFPSHSVIEKGQTVTLRCDPISGHDNLYWYRRVMGKEIKFLLHFVKESKQDESGMPNNRFLAERTGGTYSTLKVQPAELEDSGVYFCASSRSPGQTTGYTFGSGTRLTVV.

This clone appeared a few times. The chain employs TRBV10-3 and TRBJ2-5, with TRBD2 matching over 9 bases. CDR1 and CDR2 from the germline V gene are ENHRY and SYGVKD. V lost 2 bases, J lost 4 bases, and 2 bases stayed unmatched. This CDR3 has 14 amino acids. The CDR3 sequence: CAISEASGAETQYF. CDR3 DNA sequence: TGTGCCATCAGTGAGGCTAGCGGGGCAGAGACCCAGTACTTC.

The rearrangement links TRBV6-4 to TRBJ2-6, with TRBD1 matching 7 bases. Germline values: CDR1 MRHNA, CDR2 SNTAGT. The V and J ends lost 2 bases and 3 bases, in that order; junction bases with no gene match: 1. There are 15 residues in the CDR3. The CDR3 region has the DNA TGTGCCAGCAGTGACACAGGGGTTGGGGCCAACGTCCTGACTTTC. Amino acids: CASSDTGVGANVLTF.

The chain employs TRBV9 and TRBJ2-3, with D hard to call. V lost 0 bases, J lost 0 bases, and 8 bases lay in between. Germline CDR1 reads SGDLS; CDR2 reads YYNGEE. The CDR3 is made up of 15 amino acids. The DNA for the CDR3 is TGTGCCAGCAGCGTAGTAGTAGCTAGCACAGATACGCAGTATTTT. Protein: CASSVVVASTDTQYF.

A few counts support this clone. The chain carries TRBV7-9 and TRBJ1-1; unclear D gene. The germline gives CDR1 SEHNR, CDR2 FQNEAQ (reference sequence). Between the trimmed V and J ends, which lost 3 bases and 4 bases, there was a span of 12 bases. This CDR3 is built from 14 residues. The CDR3 sequence: CASSLANRFTEAFF. The CDR3 DNA sequence: TGTGCCAGCAGCTTGGCCAACAGATTCACTGAAGCTTTCTTT.

This clone was observed a handful of times. The V gene is TRBV20-1, the J gene TRBJ2-4; possibly TRBD1 or TRBD2 for D (5 bases each). CDR1 and CDR2 (germline): DFQATT, SNEGSKA (reference sequence). This CDR3 is built from 9 residues. CDR3 loop: CRAGDHPYF. As DNA, the CDR3 is TGCAGGGCTGGGGACCATCCGTACTTC.